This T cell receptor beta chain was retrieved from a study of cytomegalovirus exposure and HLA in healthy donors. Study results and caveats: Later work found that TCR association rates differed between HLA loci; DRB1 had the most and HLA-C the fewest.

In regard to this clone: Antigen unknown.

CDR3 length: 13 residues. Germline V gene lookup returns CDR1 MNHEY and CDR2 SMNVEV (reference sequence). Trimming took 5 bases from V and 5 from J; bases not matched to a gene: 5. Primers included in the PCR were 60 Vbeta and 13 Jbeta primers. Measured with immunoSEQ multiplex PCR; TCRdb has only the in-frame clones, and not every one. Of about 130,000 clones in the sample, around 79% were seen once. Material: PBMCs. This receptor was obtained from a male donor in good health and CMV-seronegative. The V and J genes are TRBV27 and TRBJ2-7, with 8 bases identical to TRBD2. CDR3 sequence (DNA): TGTGCCAGCAGTGTCGGGGGGGCCCACGAGCAGTACTTC. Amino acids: CASSVGGAHEQYF.